These 2 T cell receptor beta chains came from one sample sequenced in a study of shared clonotypes between healthy human individuals. Assay: immunoSEQ multiplex PCR; the TCRdb copy retains only in-frame clones and omits some. The sample has about 2.3 million clones, approximately 95% seen once; the top ten hold 0.39%. Specimen: naive CD4+ T cells from PBMCs. Subset denoted: CD45RA+ positively selected. Source of these receptors: a man between 18 and 35 years old in good health. Some clones in this sample may be carry-over from other donors' samples.

V usage is TRBV4-3 and J usage is TRBJ1-6; D is possibly TRBD1 (5 bases). Germline CDR1 is LGHNA and CDR2 is YSLEER. Deletions cut 0 bases from V and 6 bases from J, with 9 bases between. The CDR3 has 15 residues. The CDR3 region has the DNA TGCGCCAGCAGCCAAGAAGGGACCCTTAATTCACCCCTCCACTTT. It encodes CASSQEGTLNSPLHF.

Comment on this clone: Other DNA sequences in the same sample also yield this CDR3. V and J are TRBV18 and TRBJ1-5; D uncertain. V was trimmed by 3 bases and J by 3 bases, leaving 6 bases between them. From germline, CDR1 is KGHSH and CDR2 LQKENI. The CDR3 covers 13 residues. CDR3 in amino acids: CASSPDNNQPQHF. DNA for the CDR3: TGTGCCAGCTCACCGGATAACAATCAGCCCCAGCATTTT.